This T cell receptor (beta chain) was profiled in a study of CD4 T cells in relation to SARS-CoV-2 and coronaviruses. Points on this clone: Its specificity is not known.

The protocol was immunoSEQ multiplex PCR, while the TCRdb copy is restricted to in-frame clones and leaves out a portion. Among approximately 39,000 clones listed, 60% to 80% were seen once. More than 8.5 x 10^4 naive or memory CD4+ cells were cultured with CEF peptides for approximately 11 days. Deletions cut 1 base from V and 4 bases from J, with 7 bases between. Germline V lookup: CDR1 LGHDT, CDR2 YNNKEL (reference sequence). This CDR3 is 14 amino acids long. Overall study findings and caveats: In around 67% of donors, memory CD4+ clonotypes crossrecognized SARS-CoV-2 and at least one common cold coronavirus spike.

J is TRBJ1-4 and V is TRBV3-1 (or the pseudogene TRBV3-2); D is ambiguous. This receptor was obtained from an adult with COVID-19. The sample was memory CD4+ T cells from PBMCs, cultured in vitro. The CDR3 DNA reads as TGTGCCAGCAGCCAAGGCGGGTTTAATGAAAAACTGTTTTTT. It encodes CASSQGGFNEKLFF.